This TCR beta chain was retrieved from a study of molecular identifiers for immune sequencing clone quantification. Study-wide context: The replicates split RNA from around 18,000 or 91,000 naive CD8 cells five ways and sequenced four. Study-level results: The share of molecules held by clones above 20 RNA copies was over 99% in effector cells and under 1% in naive cells.

Naive CD8 T cells were sorted, and the gate applied was CD8+CD4-CCR7+CD45RA+. TCRdb passed the PCR reads through MiXCR, listing each CDR3 protein once. The sample has over 600,000 distinct CDR3 sequences, about 20% seen once; the top ten hold about 0.9%. This CDR3 comprises 13 residues. Germline V gives CDR1 MNHEY, CDR2 SMNVEV (reference sequence). Trimming stripped 4 bases from V and 5 bases from J, with 12 bases between. This clonotype was counted many times. The antigen is not known. The origin of this receptor is a human donor in good health. Some libraries in this study had Jurkat cell RNA spiked in. The sample consisted of naive CD8+ T cells from blood, with Jurkat cell RNA spiked in. The sample's subset: FACS-sorted CD8+CD4-CCR7+CD45RA+ naive T cells. The rearrangement joins TRBV27 to TRBJ2-7; perhaps TRBD1 as D (6 bases). CDR3 in amino acids: CASSSTGYHEQYF. The CDR3 DNA reads TGTGCCAGCAGTTCGACAGGTTACCACGAGCAGTACTTC.